This T cell receptor (beta chain) originates from a study of shared clonotypes between healthy human individuals. Assay used: immunoSEQ multiplex PCR; TCRdb lists only in-frame clones, some missing. The sample consists of roughly 2,500,000 clones, 93% of them appearing once. What was sequenced was naive CD4+ T cells from PBMCs. The subset: CD45RA+ positively selected. This TCR was sampled from a man aged 18-30 years in good health. Some clones in this sample may be carry-over from other donors' samples.

The CDR3 region has the DNA TGTGCCAGCAGCTTAGATCCTATCGGGAACACTGAAGCTTTCTTT. This sequence encodes CASSLDPIGNTEAFF. J is TRBJ1-1 and V is TRBV11-2, with D hard to call. Germline-derived CDR1 and CDR2 are SGHAT and FQNNGV. This CDR3 is 15 amino acids long. V was clipped by 0 bases and J by 1 base, with 9 bases between them.